This TCR beta chain derives from a study of blood T cell repertoires in COVID-19. Germline V gives CDR1 MDHEN, CDR2 SYDVKM. The CDR3 is 15 amino acids. Generated by immunoSEQ multiplex PCR, the TCRdb table keeps only in-frame clones and is missing some. The data show 250,000 to 350,000 clones, around 87% seen once. The specimen was peripheral blood. The clonotype comes from a woman aged 50 to 60 who had recovered from COVID-19. This chain joins TRBV28 and TRBJ1-1; maybe TRBD1 (5 bases). CDR3 sequence: CVTHPVRGLDTEAFF. The CDR3 DNA sequence: TGTGTCACACACCCGGTAAGGGGATTGGACACTGAAGCTTTCTTT.